This T cell receptor beta chain comes out of a study of T cell repertoires in cytomegalovirus infection. Across the study: Evidence of both CMV infection and a matching HLA type came from public TCR beta signatures.

TCRdb ran MiXCR on the reads and lists one entry per CDR3 protein. The sample lists approximately 270,000 distinct CDR3 sequences; roughly 21% were seen once. The germline V gene encodes CDR1 SGHTA and CDR2 FQGNSA. The CDR3 has 20 residues. Trimming left V 5 bases short and J 0 bases short, with 26 bases between. This clonotype was counted a few times. Its specificity is unknown. The sample consisted of cultured PBMCs, taken from culture after CMV antigen stimulation. This TCR was recovered from a human donor in good health (CMV status not recorded). Some clones in this sample may be carry-over from other donors' samples. The rearrangement uses TRBV7-2 and TRBJ2-1; TRBD1 or TRBD2 may be the D gene (5 bases each). Written as DNA, the CDR3 is TGTGCCAGCAGCCGGGGCCTAAAGGCAGGGCCCCTGCTCTCCTACAATGAGCAGTTCTTC. Amino acids: CASSRGLKAGPLLSYNEQFF.